This T cell receptor beta chain originates from a study of CD8 T cells in ankylosing spondylitis. Points from the study as a whole: A motif of under 10 highly homologous TCR beta variants was seen as apparently characteristic of ankylosing spondylitis blood.

One entry per CDR3 protein results from TCRdb running MiXCR on the 5' RACE reads. The profile shows about 800,000 distinct CDR3 sequences, over 9.5% of them singletons. This clonotype was counted between two and nine times. As yet, its antigen is unknown. The CDR3 totals 16 residues. Trimming cost V 2 bases and J 1 base, with 14 bases left between them. The germline CDR1 and CDR2 sequences are DFQATT and SNEGSKA (reference sequence). This TCR came from a male donor with ankylosing spondylitis. Input material: blood, either unsorted or a sorted T cell fraction (not recorded which). The chain links TRBV20-1 to TRBJ2-2; D is uncertain. CDR3 amino acids: CSARTSGRMNTGELFF. The CDR3 DNA follows: TGCAGTGCTAGAACCTCTGGCAGGATGAACACCGGGGAGCTGTTTTTT.